The rows below give T cell receptor beta chains drawn from one sample of a study of OX40 agonist ivuxolimab in advanced cancers. Sequenced by immunoSEQ multiplex PCR; TCRdb stores in-frame clones only, minus some. Here the sample spans around 90,000 clones, around 87% being singletons. The material was CD4+ or CD8+ T cells sorted from blood, obtained in a trial of the OX40 agonist ivuxolimab. Receptors were obtained from an adult with an advanced solid tumor such as melanoma, head and neck, liver or kidney cancer. CDR3s include the opening cysteine and the closing phenylalanine or tryptophan. D genes are given only for firm matches. Clone size appears in some rows only: once, few, many, or a class for an expanded clone.

d_gene	v_gene	abundance	j_gene	CDR3nt	CDR3aa
-	TRBV7-2	-	TRBJ2-6	TGTGCCAGCAGCCCCTGGTTCCAGGGGCCCTCTGGGGCCAACGTCCTGACTTTC	CASSPWFQGPSGANVLTF
-	TRBV5-1	-	TRBJ1-1	TGCGCCAGCAGCTTGGCTCTGGGGGCCCGCGCTGAAGCTTTCTTT	CASSLALGARAEAFF
TRBD2	TRBV5-1	-	TRBJ2-2	TGCGCCAGCAGCCCAGCGGCTAGCGGGGGGGCCGAGGAGCTGTTTTTT	CASSPAASGGAEELFF
TRBD1	TRBV6-5	-	TRBJ1-1	TGTGCCAGCAGTTGGGGACAGGGTTTGAACACTGAAGCTTTCTTT	CASSWGQGLNTEAFF
-	TRBV6-5	-	TRBJ1-6	TGTGCCAGCAGTTACGTTCGGAACTATAATTCACCCCTCCACTTT	CASSYVRNYNSPLHF
-	TRBV7-2	-	TRBJ2-3	TGTGCCAGCAGCTTTTACGGAGATACGCAGTATTTT	CASSFYGDTQYF
TRBD1	TRBV7-9	-	TRBJ1-4	TGTGCCAGCAGCTATAGACAGGGAACTAATGAAAAACTGTTTTTT	CASSYRQGTNEKLFF
-	TRBV5-1	-	TRBJ1-2	TGCGCCAGCAGCCCGTCTTCAGGGTTCCCTGACTATGGCTACACCTTC	CASSPSSGFPDYGYTF
-	TRBV11-2	-	TRBJ2-3	TGTGCCAGCAGCCCTAGGGGGGCGGAGACAGATACGCAGTATTTT	CASSPRGAETDTQYF
TRBD1	TRBV7-7	-	TRBJ2-5	TGTGCCAGCAGCTTCGCCCGGGACAGGGGGCGAGAGACCCAGTACTTC	CASSFARDRGRETQYF
TRBD2	TRBV7-2	once	TRBJ2-3	TGTGCCAGCAGAGGGCCCGGGGGGGGCCCAGGTACGCAGTATTTT	CASRGPGGGPGTQYF
-	TRBV5-1	-	TRBJ2-3	TGCGCCAGCAGCTTGGCCCTAGCCGTCCTTTATGAGGATACGCAGTATTTT	CASSLALAVLYEDTQYF
TRBD1	TRBV5-1	-	TRBJ2-2	TGCGCCAGCAGCTCAGGAGGGACAGGGGCGAACACCGGGGAGCTGTTTTTT	CASSSGGTGANTGELFF
-	TRBV18	-	TRBJ2-7	TGTGCCAGCTCACCAGGAGGGAGCTCCTACGAGCAGTACTTC	CASSPGGSSYEQYF
TRBD2	TRBV9	-	TRBJ2-3	TGTGCCAGCAGCCCGAGGACGGGACTAGCATCGACAGATACGCAGTATTTT	CASSPRTGLASTDTQYF
-	TRBV19	-	TRBJ1-6	TGTGCCAGTAGTCCGCGGGACACGGATAATTCACCCCTCCACTTT	CASSPRDTDNSPLHF
TRBD1	TRBV7-6	-	TRBJ2-2	TGTGCCAGCACCTCGAACAGGGGGTTGGGGACCGGGGAGCTGTTTTTT	CASTSNRGLGTGELFF
TRBD1	TRBV2	-	TRBJ1-2	TGTGCCAGCAGTGACAGGGGGGGTGGCTACACCTTC	CASSDRGGGYTF
TRBD2	TRBV29-1	-	TRBJ2-1	TGCAGCGGGATACTAGCGGGGGGCCGCAATGAGCAGTTCTTC	CSGILAGGRNEQFF
-	TRBV7-2	medium-sized	TRBJ1-2	TGTGCCAGCAGGGGACCCAGTTCGACACGTACCACTAGAGGCTACACCTTC	CASRGPSSTRTTRGYTF
TRBD1	TRBV4-2	once	TRBJ2-7	TGTGCCAGCAGCCACGGACAGGCTGCATACGAGCAGTACTTC	CASSHGQAAYEQYF
TRBD1	TRBV15	-	TRBJ2-5	TGTGCCACCAGCGACGCCGGGACAGGTAGCCCCCCTTCGTACTTC	CATSDAGTGSPPSYF
TRBD1	TRBV6-6	-	TRBJ2-3	TGTGCCAGCAACCTGGGACAGGGGTCTGGAGATACGCAGTATTTT	CASNLGQGSGDTQYF